These 5 T cell receptor beta chains came from one sample sequenced in a study of T cells after yellow fever vaccination. MiXCR, applied by TCRdb to the 5' RACE reads, yields one record per CDR3 protein. The sample records 180,000 or so distinct CDR3 sequences, around 10% being singletons. The sample here was CD8+ T cells sorted from PBMCs, taken 15 days after the yellow fever booster vaccination. Every receptor here comes from a man younger than 35 who received the YFV17D yellow fever vaccine.

There are a few counts of this clonotype. The V call is TRBV5-1, the J call TRBJ1-6; TRBD1 aligns across 7 bases. This CDR3 has 20 residues. CDR1 is SGHRS, CDR2 YFSETQ, per germline. V dropped 2 bases and J dropped 0; count of bases not matched to a gene: 14. CDR3 in amino acids: CASSFPTAGTASSYNSPLHF. The CDR3, as DNA: TGCGCCAGCAGCTTCCCCACGGCCGGGACAGCAAGCTCCTATAATTCACCCCTCCACTTT.

This clonotype showed up just a few times. CDR3: CASSSGGGALNIQYF. CDR3 nucleotide sequence: TGTGCCAGCAGCTCAGGCGGGGGGGCCTTGAACATTCAGTACTTC. V and J are TRBV9 and TRBJ2-4, with 9 bases fitting TRBD2. CDR3 size: 15 residues. From germline, CDR1 is SGDLS and CDR2 YYNGEE. V shed 4 bases and J 7 bases; nucleotides not matched to a gene: 9.

The chain links TRBV15 to TRBJ2-3; TRBD2 agrees at 9 bases. Germline V CDR1 and CDR2: LNHNV, YYDKDF (reference sequence). J lost 4 bases, V lost 3 bases, and 5 bases had no gene match. CDR3 length: 15 residues. The CDR3 reads CATSRRSGGADTQYF. In DNA, the CDR3 is TGTGCCACCAGCAGGCGTAGCGGGGGTGCAGATACGCAGTATTTT.

This chain uses TRBV12-3 or TRBV12-4 with TRBJ2-7, with 9 bases that match TRBD1. CDR3 length: 15 residues. J lost 6 bases, V lost 9 bases, and 15 bases had no gene match. The CDR3 DNA reads TGTGCCAGAAGCCGTAAGGGACAGGGCCTGCCCGAGCAGTACTTC. It is translated as CARSRKGQGLPEQYF.

A few counts support this clonotype. This chain joins TRBV5-6 and TRBJ2-7; D remains unclear. Germline assignment: CDR1 SGHDT and CDR2 YYEEEE. The CDR3 has 11 residues. V was shortened by 1 base and J by 6 bases, with 5 bases between the two germline ends. The CDR3 sequence is CASSLCAEQYV. The CDR3 DNA is TGTGCCAGCAGCTTGTGCGCCGAGCAGTACGTC.